Listed below are T cell receptor beta chains from one sample, sequenced in a study of blood T cell repertoires in COVID-19. The table came from immunoSEQ multiplex PCR; TCRdb's copy has only in-frame clones and leaves some out. The sample carries some 240,000 clones, about 94% recorded once. The sample comprised peripheral blood. The receptors originated from a man aged 60 to 69 with COVID-19, enrolled during active disease. Both conserved end residues are trimmed from each CDR3. Each record gives: J gene, V gene, CDR3 protein.

J gene: TRBJ1-4; V gene: TRBV18; CDR3 protein: ASSPFGMPDEKLF
J gene: TRBJ1-1; V gene: TRBV28; CDR3 protein: ASSDRTGGDTEAF
J gene: TRBJ1-2; V gene: TRBV15; CDR3 protein: ATSSPTTGNYGYT
J gene: TRBJ1-6; V gene: TRBV7-8; CDR3 protein: ASSLGQFNSPLH
J gene: TRBJ1-2; V gene: TRBV4-3; CDR3 protein: ASSQLDRLNYGYT
J gene: TRBJ2-2; V gene: TRBV27; CDR3 protein: ASSPTSGRANTGELF
J gene: TRBJ2-7; V gene: TRBV28; CDR3 protein: ASRKEDKSYEQY
J gene: TRBJ1-2; V gene: TRBV5-1; CDR3 protein: ASSPGTPNYGYT
J gene: TRBJ2-7; V gene: TRBV10-3; CDR3 protein: AISGLQGGGEQY
J gene: TRBJ1-2; V gene: TRBV9; CDR3 protein: ASSARQRNYGYT
J gene: TRBJ1-2; V gene: TRBV9; CDR3 protein: ASTAQGGYGYT
J gene: TRBJ1-3; V gene: TRBV30; CDR3 protein: AWSRDRISGSTIY
J gene: TRBJ2-7; V gene: TRBV7-2; CDR3 protein: ASSFGTGAPSY
J gene: TRBJ2-5; V gene: TRBV2; CDR3 protein: ASSGLETETQY
J gene: TRBJ2-5; V gene: TRBV10-1; CDR3 protein: ASSESLGRTQY
J gene: TRBJ2-2; V gene: TRBV3-1/TRBV3-2; CDR3 protein: ASSQDLAGAGELF
J gene: TRBJ1-2; V gene: TRBV3-1/TRBV3-2; CDR3 protein: ASSRGGGGPHYGYT
J gene: TRBJ1-1; V gene: TRBV11-1; CDR3 protein: ASSLRGRSEAF
J gene: TRBJ2-5; V gene: TRBV10-2; CDR3 protein: ASSESASDPQETQY
J gene: TRBJ1-1; V gene: TRBV2; CDR3 protein: ASTTGAISYTEAF
J gene: TRBJ2-4; V gene: TRBV7-9; CDR3 protein: ASSLVVGINIQY
J gene: TRBJ1-1; V gene: TRBV5-1; CDR3 protein: ASSWDKNTEAF
J gene: TRBJ2-7; V gene: TRBV13; CDR3 protein: ASSLRGLSSYEQY
J gene: TRBJ2-7; V gene: TRBV12-5; CDR3 protein: ASGLVGGAPPYEQY
J gene: TRBJ2-2; V gene: TRBV4-2; CDR3 protein: ASSPRLAGGTKLGELF
J gene: TRBJ1-5; V gene: TRBV3-1/TRBV3-2; CDR3 protein: ASSQWDRGPHQPQH
J gene: TRBJ1-3; V gene: TRBV5-1; CDR3 protein: ASSLTGTGSGNTIY
J gene: TRBJ1-3; V gene: TRBV29-1; CDR3 protein: SVGAGNTIY
J gene: TRBJ2-3; V gene: TRBV3-1/TRBV3-2; CDR3 protein: ASSQVGGSTDTQY
J gene: TRBJ1-1; V gene: TRBV28; CDR3 protein: ASSLPLPAVRAF
J gene: TRBJ1-3; V gene: TRBV2; CDR3 protein: ASRDLTGVGNTIY
J gene: TRBJ2-2; V gene: TRBV30; CDR3 protein: AYTGDTSGGSTGELF
J gene: TRBJ1-6; V gene: TRBV6-5; CDR3 protein: ASRGQGDNSPLH
J gene: TRBJ1-2; V gene: TRBV3-1/TRBV3-2; CDR3 protein: ASSQDRGAGGYT
J gene: TRBJ2-1; V gene: TRBV10-3; CDR3 protein: AISGTSGGAEQF
J gene: TRBJ2-5; V gene: TRBV28; CDR3 protein: ASSLMREQETQY
J gene: TRBJ1-2; V gene: TRBV9; CDR3 protein: ASSGGSANYGYT
J gene: TRBJ1-1; V gene: TRBV7-9; CDR3 protein: ASSGQGMNTEAF
J gene: TRBJ2-3; V gene: TRBV9; CDR3 protein: ASSVGAPDTQY
J gene: TRBJ2-1; V gene: TRBV4-1; CDR3 protein: ASSKLAGGLINSYNEQF
J gene: TRBJ2-1; V gene: TRBV7-8; CDR3 protein: ASSLATLAAYNEQF
J gene: TRBJ1-2; V gene: TRBV29-1; CDR3 protein: SVAGQASSNDYGYT
J gene: TRBJ2-7; V gene: TRBV19; CDR3 protein: ASSIEPSMPSYEQY
J gene: TRBJ1-1; V gene: TRBV11-3; CDR3 protein: ASSLGGTGLAF
J gene: TRBJ2-1; V gene: TRBV5-4; CDR3 protein: ASSLAASINNEQF
J gene: TRBJ2-3; V gene: TRBV13; CDR3 protein: ASSSRGGARTSHTDTQY
J gene: TRBJ2-1; V gene: TRBV19; CDR3 protein: ASSSRTGDEQF
J gene: TRBJ1-2; V gene: TRBV28; CDR3 protein: GTGGAYGYT
J gene: TRBJ2-7; V gene: TRBV29-1; CDR3 protein: SVAQGTGGDEQY
J gene: TRBJ1-5; V gene: TRBV11-2; CDR3 protein: ASSLGGQGFQPQH
J gene: TRBJ2-1; V gene: TRBV2; CDR3 protein: ASIPAGISYNEQF
J gene: TRBJ2-7; V gene: TRBV5-1; CDR3 protein: ASSLGIGGAFEQY
J gene: TRBJ2-2; V gene: TRBV5-1; CDR3 protein: ASSPGGTTITGELF
J gene: TRBJ1-1; V gene: TRBV15; CDR3 protein: ATSRDLAGMEAF
J gene: TRBJ2-7; V gene: TRBV6-6; CDR3 protein: ASSPRQTYEQY
J gene: TRBJ1-1; V gene: TRBV21-1; CDR3 protein: ASSPRNTEAF
J gene: TRBJ2-1; V gene: TRBV5-1; CDR3 protein: ASNQAGASYNEQF
J gene: TRBJ2-3; V gene: TRBV14; CDR3 protein: ASSQVLGLPSTDTQY
J gene: TRBJ2-3; V gene: TRBV18; CDR3 protein: ASSPQGASTDTQY
J gene: TRBJ2-7; V gene: TRBV5-1; CDR3 protein: ASRRAGGPGDYEQY